One and the same sample provided the 5 T cell receptor beta chains below, sequenced in a study of blood T cells in healthy people across ages. It was with a sample-barcoded 5' primer and a J-beta primer mix that a second PCR of roughly 7 to 12 cycles was run. MiXCR, run by TCRdb on the 5' RACE reads, gives a single entry per CDR3 protein. The data hold hundreds of thousands of distinct CDR3 sequences, with 52% observed a single time. The specimen sequenced was blood. These receptors were obtained from a woman older than 75 in good health.

The chain employs TRBV12-3 or TRBV12-4 and TRBJ2-5; 7 bases match TRBD1. The J call may be mistaken, given a closer DNA end match to TRBJ2-7. The CDR3 contains 13 residues. CDR3 region: CASSARQGHEQYF. The CDR3 DNA sequence: TGTGCCAGCAGTGCCCGACAGGGCCACGAGCAGTACTTC.

This clonotype appeared many times. V is TRBV9 and J is TRBJ2-7, with 7 bases aligning to TRBD2. The CDR3 sequence is 15 residues long. CDR1 and CDR2 from the germline V gene are SGDLS and YYNGEE. V lost 4 bases, J lost 0 bases, and 7 bases stayed unmatched. The CDR3 sequence is CASSPRLAHSYEQYF. The CDR3 region has the DNA TGTGCCAGCAGCCCGCGACTAGCACACTCCTACGAGCAGTACTTC.

The chain combines TRBV10-1 with TRBJ1-1, with D uncertain. This CDR3 contains 13 residues. The germline V gene encodes CDR1 WNHNN and CDR2 SYGVQD (reference sequence). The V end lost 0 bases, the J end lost 3 bases, and 5 bases lay between the germline ends. The CDR3 loop is CASSESRYTEAFF. In nucleotides, the CDR3 is TGCGCCAGCAGTGAGTCGCGGTACACTGAAGCTTTCTTT.

The rearrangement links TRBV2 to TRBJ1-2; no definite D call. The CDR3 contains 11 residues. Germline CDR1 SNHLY, CDR2 FYNNEI. V dropped 4 bases and J dropped 8 bases, with 8 bases sitting between them. CDR3 loop: CASSVTDGYTF. CDR3 bases: TGTGCCAGCAGTGTGACGGACGGCTACACCTTC.

This chain links TRBV25-1 with TRBJ2-7; possibly TRBD1 for D (5 bases). V was clipped by 2 bases and J by 1 base, with 9 bases between them. CDR3 size: 14 residues. Germline-derived CDR1 and CDR2 are MGHDK and SYGVNS. DNA for the CDR3: TGTGCCAGCAGTGAAATTGACAGTTCCTACGAGCAGTACTTC. This gives the protein CASSEIDSSYEQYF.